The rows below give T cell receptor beta chains drawn from one sample of a study of early T cells in non-severe SARS-CoV-2 infection. Each CDR3 protein is one row after TCRdb ran MiXCR on the 5' RACE reads. The data hold around 28,000 distinct CDR3 sequences, with 4.5% to 6.5% observed a single time. The sample comprised whole blood. All receptors derive from an adult who was a healthcare worker with PCR-confirmed SARS-CoV-2 infection or an uninfected control (not recorded which). Each CDR3 is given with its conserved first and last residue. The order of the fields is D gene, clone size, V gene, J gene, CDR3 DNA, CDR3 protein. The D gene is left open where the match is weak. Where a row states a size, it is once, few, many or the class of an expanded clone; other rows omit it.

>.|many|TRBV27|TRBJ1-6
TGTGCCAGCAGTAAGGGGATGACCTATAATTCACCCCTCCACTTT
CASSKGMTYNSPLHF
>TRBD1|many|TRBV2|TRBJ2-2
TGTGCCAGCACTGAACGGACAGGGTCCGGGGAGCTGTTTTTT
CASTERTGSGELFF
>TRBD1|few|TRBV20-1|TRBJ1-6
TGCAGTGCTACCGGACAGGGGGCTCGGTCACCCCTCCACTTT
CSATGQGARSPLHF
>.|many|TRBV7-6|TRBJ1-4
TGTGCCAGCAGCCCGGGGGGTAATGAAAAACTGTTTTTT
CASSPGGNEKLFF
>TRBD2|many|TRBV2|TRBJ2-1
TGTGCCAGCAGCGCAACCGAGCGGGAGGAGTACATTGAGCAGTTCTTC
CASSATEREEYIEQFF
>.|.|TRBV5-1|TRBJ2-7
TGCGCCAGCAGCACCGACAGAGCCTACGAGCAGTACTTC
CASSTDRAYEQYF
>TRBD2|few|TRBV5-1|TRBJ2-2
TGCGCCAGCAGCTTTCTAGCGGGAGGGCCCGCCGGGGAGCTGTTTTTT
CASSFLAGGPAGELFF
>.|many|TRBV7-6|TRBJ2-7
TGTGCCAGCAGCTTAGATTCGCGACACTACGAGCAGTACTTC
CASSLDSRHYEQYF
>.|.|TRBV6-6|TRBJ2-3
TGTGCCAGCAGTTCTCGGGGTACAGATACGCAGTATTTT
CASSSRGTDTQYF
>.|many|TRBV5-1|TRBJ2-7
TGCGCCAGCAGGTATACTAGCCTTACCTACGAGCAGTACTTC
CASRYTSLTYEQYF
>TRBD2|few|TRBV5-4|TRBJ2-7
TGTGCCAGCAGTCACGATCCTAGCGGGATAGGTTACGAGCAGTACTTC
CASSHDPSGIGYEQYF
>TRBD1|many|TRBV7-9|TRBJ1-1
TGTGCCAGCAGCCCCACAGGGGGAAACACTGAAGCTTTCTTT
CASSPTGGNTEAFF
>.|many|TRBV6-1|TRBJ1-3
TGTGCCAGCAGTGAAGCGCTTCAGGTGAACACCATATATTTT
CASSEALQVNTIYF